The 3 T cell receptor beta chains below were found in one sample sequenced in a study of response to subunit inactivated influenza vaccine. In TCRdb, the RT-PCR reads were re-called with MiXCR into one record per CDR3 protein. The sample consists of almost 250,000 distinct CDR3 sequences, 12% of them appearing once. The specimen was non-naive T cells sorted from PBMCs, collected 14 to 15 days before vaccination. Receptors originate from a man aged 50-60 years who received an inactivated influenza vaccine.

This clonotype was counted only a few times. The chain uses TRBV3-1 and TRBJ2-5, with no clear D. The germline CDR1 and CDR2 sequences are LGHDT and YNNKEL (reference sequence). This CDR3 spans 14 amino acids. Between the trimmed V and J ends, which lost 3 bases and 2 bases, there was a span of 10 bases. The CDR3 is CASSHRALQETQYF. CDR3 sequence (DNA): TGTGCCAGCAGCCACCGGGCCCTACAAGAGACCCAGTACTTC.

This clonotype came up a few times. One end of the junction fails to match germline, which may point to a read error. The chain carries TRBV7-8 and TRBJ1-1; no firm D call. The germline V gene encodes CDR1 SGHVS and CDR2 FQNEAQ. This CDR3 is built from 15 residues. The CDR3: CASSFYREGRTEALF. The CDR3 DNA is TGTGCCAGCAGCTTCTACCGGGAGGGCAGAACTGAAGCTCTCTTT.

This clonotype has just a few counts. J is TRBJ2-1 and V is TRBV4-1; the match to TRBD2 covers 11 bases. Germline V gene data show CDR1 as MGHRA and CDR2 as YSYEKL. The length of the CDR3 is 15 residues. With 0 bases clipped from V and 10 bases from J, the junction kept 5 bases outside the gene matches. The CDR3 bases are TGCGCCAGCAGCCAAGAGGTGACTAGCGGGGTCGAGCAGTTCTTC. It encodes CASSQEVTSGVEQFF.